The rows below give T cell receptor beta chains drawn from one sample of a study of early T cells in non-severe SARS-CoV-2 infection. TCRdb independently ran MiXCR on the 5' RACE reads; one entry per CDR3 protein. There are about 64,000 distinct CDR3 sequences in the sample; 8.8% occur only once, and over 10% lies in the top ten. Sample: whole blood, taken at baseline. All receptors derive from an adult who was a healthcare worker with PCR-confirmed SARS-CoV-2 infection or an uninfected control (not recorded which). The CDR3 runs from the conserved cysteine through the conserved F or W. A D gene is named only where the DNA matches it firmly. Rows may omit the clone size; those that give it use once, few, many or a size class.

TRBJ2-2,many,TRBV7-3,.,TGTGCCAGCGGGCGACGGGCCGGGGAGCTGTTTTTT,CASGRRAGELFF
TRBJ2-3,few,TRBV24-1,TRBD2,TGTGCCACCAGTGATCCGAGTCTAGCGGGAGAGGCAGATACGCAGTATTTT,CATSDPSLAGEADTQYF
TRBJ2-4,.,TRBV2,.,TGTGCCAGCCAGAGTGGGGGAGACATTCAGTACTTC,CASQSGGDIQYF
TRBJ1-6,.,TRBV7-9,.,TGTGCCAGCAGCTTAGCGCTGGACAGCTCCTATAATTCACCCCTCCACTTT,CASSLALDSSYNSPLHF
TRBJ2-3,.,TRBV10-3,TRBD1,TGTGCCATCAGTGGGGACAGGCTCACCTCGGATACGCAGTATTTT,CAISGDRLTSDTQYF
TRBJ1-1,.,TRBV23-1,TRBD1,TGCGCCAGCAGTCAATTAAGTGCCAGGGGGCGAGGAACTGAAGCTTTCTTT,CASSQLSARGRGTEAFF
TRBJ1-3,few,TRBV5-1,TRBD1,TGCGCCAGCAGCTCCACAGGGGGCACTGGAAACACCATATATTTT,CASSSTGGTGNTIYF
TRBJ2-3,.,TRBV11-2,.,TGTGCCAGCAGCTTCGCCCGGGATACGCAGTATTTT,CASSFARDTQYF
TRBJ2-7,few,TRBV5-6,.,TGTGCCAGCAGACACTTGGGGGTCGATCCCTACGAGCAGTACTTC,CASRHLGVDPYEQYF
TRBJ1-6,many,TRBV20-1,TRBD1,TGCAGTGCTAGAAAACAGGGGGCTTGGAATTCACCCCTCCACTTT,CSARKQGAWNSPLHF
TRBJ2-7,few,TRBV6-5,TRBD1,TGTGCCAGCAGCCCCGTATGGGACAGCCTCTCCTACGAGCAGTACTTC,CASSPVWDSLSYEQYF
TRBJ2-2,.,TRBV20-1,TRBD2,TGCAGTGCTAGAGATCTGACTAGCGGGAGTCTTACCGGGGAGCTGTTTTTT,CSARDLTSGSLTGELFF
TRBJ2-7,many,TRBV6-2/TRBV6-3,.,TGTGCCAGCAGTTACTCGAACGAGCAGTACTTC,CASSYSNEQYF
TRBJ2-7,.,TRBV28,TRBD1,TGTGCCAGCACCTCCTCCCGGGACAGGGGGTACGAGCAGTACTTC,CASTSSRDRGYEQYF
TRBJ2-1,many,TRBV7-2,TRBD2,TGTGCCAGCAGCAGACGACTAGCGGGCTTATACAATGAGCAGTTCTTC,CASSRRLAGLYNEQFF
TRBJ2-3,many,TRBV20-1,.,TGCAGTGCTAGCGGGAGTCTAACAGATACGCAGTATTTT,CSASGSLTDTQYF
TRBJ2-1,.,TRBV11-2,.,TGTGCCAGCAGCTTAGTCCCCGCAAACTCCTACAATGAGCAGTTCTTC,CASSLVPANSYNEQFF
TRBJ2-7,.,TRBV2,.,TGTGCCAGCAGTGAAGGCGGGACGGGCTACGAGCAGTACTTC,CASSEGGTGYEQYF
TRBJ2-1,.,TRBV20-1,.,TGCAGTGCTAGACTAGAAACTGAGCAGTTCTTC,CSARLETEQFF
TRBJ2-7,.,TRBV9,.,TGTGCCAGCAGCGTAGACCCGGGGGCCTACGAGCAGTACTTC,CASSVDPGAYEQYF
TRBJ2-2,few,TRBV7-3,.,TGTGCCAGCAGCCCAGGAGCTAGCGTGGCCGGGGAGCTGTTTTTT,CASSPGASVAGELFF
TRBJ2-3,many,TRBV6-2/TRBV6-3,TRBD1,TGTGCCAGCGTGACAGGGGATACGCAGTATTTT,CASVTGDTQYF
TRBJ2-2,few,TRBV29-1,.,TGCAGCGTTGAAATGAACACCGGGGAGCTTTTTTTT,CSVEMNTGELFF
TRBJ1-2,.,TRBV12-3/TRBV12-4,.,TGTGCCAGCAGGCCCTCGAGTTGGAATTCCTATGGCTACACCTTC,CASRPSSWNSYGYTF
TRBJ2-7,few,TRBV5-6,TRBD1,TGTGCCAGCAGCTGGAAGGACAGGGGGTACGAGCAGTACTTC,CASSWKDRGYEQYF
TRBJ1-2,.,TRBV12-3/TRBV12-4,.,TGTGCCAGCAGTCGGGGAGTCGGGGGCTACACCTTC,CASSRGVGGYTF
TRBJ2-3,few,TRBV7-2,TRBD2,TGTGCCAGCAGCTTAGGGGCAGCGGGAGGGCTTACAGATACGCAGTATTTT,CASSLGAAGGLTDTQYF
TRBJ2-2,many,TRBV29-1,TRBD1,TGCAGCGTTGCGGGGACAGCGAACACCGGGGAGCTGTTTTTT,CSVAGTANTGELFF
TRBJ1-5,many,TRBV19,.,TGTGCCAGTACCTCAATTTATAGCAATCAGCCCCAGCATTTT,CASTSIYSNQPQHF